A selection of T cell receptor beta chains follows, all from one sample in a study of blood T cell repertoires in COVID-19. Assay used: immunoSEQ multiplex PCR; TCRdb lists only in-frame clones, some missing. This sample carries hundreds of thousands of clones, 85% of them seen once, and the ten largest clones take around 2.3%. What was sequenced was PBMCs or T cells enriched from blood (not recorded which). The receptor set was obtained from a woman in her 50s who had recovered from COVID-19. Both conserved end residues are trimmed from each CDR3.

j_gene: TRBJ1-3; len: 11; v_gene: TRBV12-3/TRBV12-4; CDR3aa: ASSFQGRNTIY
j_gene: TRBJ2-7; len: 14; v_gene: TRBV7-6; CDR3aa: ASSLYDLAGSYEQY
j_gene: TRBJ1-6; len: 13; v_gene: TRBV7-9; CDR3aa: ASSLEEGAGSPLH
j_gene: TRBJ2-3; len: 13; v_gene: TRBV2; CDR3aa: ASSEAWTSTDTQY
j_gene: TRBJ2-1; len: 12; v_gene: TRBV25-1; CDR3aa: ASSETGEGNEQF
j_gene: TRBJ1-1; len: 12; v_gene: TRBV5-1; CDR3aa: ASSPVTGDAEAF
j_gene: TRBJ1-1; len: 13; v_gene: TRBV19; CDR3aa: ASIYRGYGGTEAF
j_gene: TRBJ1-5; len: 13; v_gene: TRBV27; CDR3aa: ASSSLKGSNQPQH
j_gene: TRBJ1-5; len: 13; v_gene: TRBV19; CDR3aa: ASSSTQTLRQPQH
j_gene: TRBJ1-6; len: 12; v_gene: TRBV15; CDR3aa: ATSRDFAGSPLH
j_gene: TRBJ1-1; len: 12; v_gene: TRBV2; CDR3aa: ASRGTGSNTEAF
j_gene: TRBJ1-5; len: 12; v_gene: TRBV9; CDR3aa: ASSPGTVNQPQH
j_gene: TRBJ1-5; len: 16; v_gene: TRBV28; CDR3aa: ASAGGGRGGPGNQPQH
j_gene: TRBJ2-1; len: 14; v_gene: TRBV19; CDR3aa: ASSMVPTSGYNEQF